This entry concerns a single T cell receptor beta chain. Its antigen is not known. This record belongs to a study of cytomegalovirus exposure and HLA in healthy donors. Across the study: A data release that came early held approximately 92 million unique TCRs from HLA-typed donors.

Study outcomes and limitations: A later analysis linked a missense DCLRE1C variant to TCR beta V- and J-gene trimming.

All the people who gave samples were healthy bone marrow donors. With 60 Vbeta and 13 Jbeta primers, the PCR was carried out. In the authors' methods: The authors later counted roughly 76 million unique TCR beta chains, 9 million to 12 million of them shared. TCRdb keeps only in-frame clones here, not all; method: immunoSEQ multiplex PCR. V and J calls and clone size are copied from that table; D and trimming were computed from the DNA. The repertoire has around 150,000 clones, less than 65% of them found once; the top ten carry 3%. The clonotype originates from a woman in her thirties in good health and CMV-seropositive. Sequencing was done on a sample of PBMCs.

CDR3 loop: CASSILAGVADTQYF. The DNA for the CDR3 is TGTGCCAGTAGTATACTAGCGGGAGTAGCAGATACGCAGTATTTT. The rearrangement links TRBV19 to TRBJ2-3, with 10 nucleotides matching TRBD2. Looked up from germline, CDR1 is LNHDA and CDR2 is SQIVND (reference sequence). This CDR3 is built from 15 residues. Trimming removed 2 bases from V and 4 bases from J; junction bases left unmatched: 3.